This T cell receptor (beta chain) originates from a study of technical replicates of blood from several donors. The repertoire was sequenced with immunoSEQ multiplex PCR; TCRdb's copy has only in-frame clones and lacks some. Of some 80,000 clones listed, approximately 97% are singletons. Material for sequencing was T cells isolated from PBMCs. This TCR was recovered from a human donor in good health.

DNA for the CDR3: TGCAGTGGTAGCCCCCCAGATGAGCAGTTCTTC. Amino acid sequence: CSGSPPDEQFF. The rearrangement uses TRBV20-1 and TRBJ2-1, with D unresolved. Germline CDR1 is DFQATT and CDR2 is SNEGSKA (reference sequence). Trimming removed 7 bases at V and 8 bases at J, with 12 bases between. CDR3 length: 11 amino acids.